A selection of T cell receptor beta chains follows, all from one sample in a study of T cell changes during pregnancy in multiple sclerosis. Clones were sequenced by immunoSEQ multiplex PCR, and TCRdb holds only the in-frame ones, with some missing. The sample lists 45,000 to 50,000 clones; roughly 94% were seen once. The source was CD8+ T cells from peripheral blood mononuclear cells, collected before pregnancy. The receptors here all came from a female donor with multiple sclerosis, enrolled in a pregnancy study. Both conserved end residues are part of each CDR3. The D gene is left open where the match is weak.

d_call: .
j_call: TRBJ2-3
v_call: TRBV6-1
cdr3_aa: CASSDLGADLTDTQYF
cdr3_nt: TGTGCCAGCAGTGACCTTGGAGCGGACCTCACAGATACGCAGTATTTT

d_call: TRBD1
j_call: TRBJ2-2
v_call: TRBV27
cdr3_aa: CASSSSDRPLNTGELFF
cdr3_nt: TGTGCCAGCAGTTCATCGGACAGGCCGTTGAACACCGGGGAGCTGTTTTTT

d_call: TRBD2
j_call: TRBJ2-1
v_call: TRBV11-3
cdr3_aa: CASSLSAGGAYNEQFF
cdr3_nt: TGTGCCAGCAGCTTATCAGCGGGAGGGGCCTACAATGAGCAGTTCTTC

d_call: .
j_call: TRBJ2-3
v_call: TRBV6-6
cdr3_aa: CASSPIGGSTDTQYF
cdr3_nt: TGTGCCAGCAGCCCCATAGGAGGTTCCACAGATACGCAGTATTTT

d_call: .
j_call: TRBJ2-1
v_call: TRBV6-1
cdr3_aa: CASNLDRSSYNEQFF
cdr3_nt: TGTGCCAGCAACCTCGACAGGAGCTCCTACAATGAGCAGTTCTTC

d_call: TRBD1
j_call: TRBJ2-6
v_call: TRBV7-9
cdr3_aa: CASSGDRGLSGANVLTF
cdr3_nt: TGTGCCAGCAGCGGGGACAGGGGCCTGTCTGGGGCCAACGTCCTGACTTTC

d_call: TRBD2
j_call: TRBJ2-1
v_call: TRBV11-2
cdr3_aa: CASSLSDSGNYNEQFF
cdr3_nt: TGTGCCAGCAGCTTGTCGGATAGCGGGAACTACAATGAGCAGTTCTTC

d_call: .
j_call: TRBJ2-3
v_call: TRBV6-1
cdr3_aa: CASSEVIRGISTDTQYF
cdr3_nt: TGTGCCAGCAGTGAAGTTATAAGGGGGATCAGCACAGATACGCAGTATTTT

d_call: TRBD1
j_call: TRBJ2-2
v_call: TRBV27
cdr3_aa: CASSTRDRVYTGELFF
cdr3_nt: TGTGCCAGCAGTACCCGGGACAGGGTCTACACCGGGGAGCTGTTTTTT

d_call: TRBD2
j_call: TRBJ2-5
v_call: TRBV18
cdr3_aa: CASSPGTSGRASQETQYF
cdr3_nt: TGTGCCAGCTCCCCCGGGACTAGCGGGAGGGCCTCTCAAGAGACCCAGTACTTC

d_call: TRBD2
j_call: TRBJ2-1
v_call: TRBV4-2
cdr3_aa: CASSPGTSGAHLEIYNEQFF
cdr3_nt: TGTGCCAGCAGCCCGGGGACTAGCGGAGCCCACTTGGAAATCTACAATGAGCAGTTCTTC

d_call: TRBD1
j_call: TRBJ1-2
v_call: TRBV6-1
cdr3_aa: CASSAGTGSYTF
cdr3_nt: TGTGCCAGCAGCGCCGGGACAGGCTCCTACACCTTC

d_call: .
j_call: TRBJ1-1
v_call: TRBV5-1
cdr3_aa: CASSPIYRNTEAFF
cdr3_nt: TGCGCCAGCAGCCCCATATACAGGAACACTGAAGCTTTCTTT

d_call: .
j_call: TRBJ2-4
v_call: TRBV29-1
cdr3_aa: CSVWILLGDMGVDIQYF
cdr3_nt: TGCAGCGTTTGGATCCTTCTGGGGGACATGGGCGTAGACATTCAGTACTTC

d_call: TRBD1
j_call: TRBJ1-2
v_call: TRBV7-9
cdr3_aa: CASSSSGGQNGYTF
cdr3_nt: TGTGCCAGCAGCTCCTCAGGGGGCCAGAATGGCTACACCTTC

d_call: TRBD2
j_call: TRBJ2-5
v_call: TRBV27
cdr3_aa: CASSPGLAGGGETQYF
cdr3_nt: TGTGCCAGCAGTCCAGGACTAGCGGGAGGGGGAGAGACCCAGTACTTC

d_call: .
j_call: TRBJ1-4
v_call: TRBV29-1
cdr3_aa: CSVAMDGRLINEKLFF
cdr3_nt: TGCAGCGTTGCTATGGACGGGAGACTTATTAATGAAAAACTGTTTTTT

d_call: TRBD1
j_call: TRBJ2-2
v_call: TRBV11-1
cdr3_aa: CASSLDRGPFENTGELFF
cdr3_nt: TGTGCCAGCAGCCTGGACAGGGGCCCCTTTGAGAACACCGGGGAGCTGTTTTTT